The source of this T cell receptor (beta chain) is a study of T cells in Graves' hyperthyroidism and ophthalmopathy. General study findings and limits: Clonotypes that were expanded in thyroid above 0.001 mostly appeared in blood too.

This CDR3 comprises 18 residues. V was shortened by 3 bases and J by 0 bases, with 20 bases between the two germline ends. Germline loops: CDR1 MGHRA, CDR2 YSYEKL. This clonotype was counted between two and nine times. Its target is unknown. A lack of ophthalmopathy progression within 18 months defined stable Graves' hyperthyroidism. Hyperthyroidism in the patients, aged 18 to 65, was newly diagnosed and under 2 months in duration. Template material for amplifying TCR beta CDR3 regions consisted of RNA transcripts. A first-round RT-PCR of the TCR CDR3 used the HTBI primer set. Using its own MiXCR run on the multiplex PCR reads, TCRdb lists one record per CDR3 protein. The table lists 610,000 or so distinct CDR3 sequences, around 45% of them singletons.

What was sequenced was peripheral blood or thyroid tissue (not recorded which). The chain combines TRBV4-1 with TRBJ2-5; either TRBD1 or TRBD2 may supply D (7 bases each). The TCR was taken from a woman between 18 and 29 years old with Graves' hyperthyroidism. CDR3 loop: CASSHSSGQGGYQETQYF. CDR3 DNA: TGCGCCAGCAGCCATTCCTCTGGGCAGGGGGGGTACCAAGAGACCCAGTACTTC.